Shown below are 5 T cell receptor beta chains from a single sample sequenced in a study of OX40 agonist ivuxolimab in advanced cancers. Repertoires were generated with immunoSEQ multiplex PCR, while TCRdb's copy carries only in-frame clones and drops some. The sample consists of about 60,000 clones, 80% to 90% of them appearing once. Here the sequenced sample was CD4+ or CD8+ T cells sorted from blood, taken in a trial of the OX40 agonist ivuxolimab. The receptor source for this set is an adult with an advanced solid tumor such as melanoma, head and neck, liver or kidney cancer.

This clone was observed a single time. The chain employs TRBV9 and TRBJ2-1; 10 bases align to TRBD1. J lost 9 bases, V lost 3 bases, and 9 bases had no gene match. The CDR3 is made up of 15 amino acids. The germline V gene has CDR1 SGDLS and CDR2 YYNGEE. The CDR3 coding sequence is TGTGCCAGCAGCGCGACAGGGGGCGCATTTTTTGAGCAGTTCTTC. Its protein product is CASSATGGAFFEQFF.

V gene TRBV2 combines with J gene TRBJ2-1; 9 positions agree with TRBD2. The germline V gene has CDR1 SNHLY and CDR2 FYNNEI. CDR3 length equals 15 residues. J gave up 2 bases and V 4 bases, and 3 bases lay outside the gene matches. The CDR3 spells CASSAAGGAYNEQFF. In DNA form, the CDR3 reads TGTGCCAGCAGTGCTGCGGGAGGGGCCTACAATGAGCAGTTCTTC.

The chain is built from TRBV4-1 and TRBJ2-1; weak D call: TRBD2 (6 bases). There are 15 residues in the CDR3. V was trimmed by 2 bases and J by 5 bases, leaving 13 bases between them. Germline CDR1 and CDR2: MGHRA and YSYEKL. CDR3 amino acids: CASSQSGDGHNEQFF. CDR3 bases: TGCGCCAGCAGCCAATCGGGAGACGGGCACAATGAGCAGTTCTTC.

V is TRBV6-5 and J is TRBJ2-3; the match to TRBD1 covers 7 bases. CDR3 length equals 16 residues. Trimming took 2 bases from V and 7 from J; bases not matched to a gene: 12. From germline, CDR1 is MNHEY and CDR2 SVGAGI. The CDR3 spells CASSYGRDSLGYTQYF. In nucleotides, the CDR3 is TGTGCCAGCAGTTACGGCCGGGACAGCCTCGGATATACGCAGTATTTT.

The V and J genes are TRBV9 and TRBJ2-3; possible D gene TRBD2, 5 bases. The CDR3 runs 15 residues. Germline CDR1 reads SGDLS; CDR2 reads YYNGEE. The V gene lost 7 bases and the J gene lost 1 base, with 16 bases spanning the gap. Here the CDR3 reads CASGVGGRRTDTQYF. The CDR3 DNA sequence: TGTGCCAGCGGAGTTGGAGGCAGGCGCACAGATACGCAGTATTTT.